The 7 T cell receptor beta chains reported below all come from one sample, sequenced in a study of blood T cells in healthy people across ages. PCR was performed a second time for about 7 to 12 cycles using a sample-barcoded 5' primer and a J-beta primer mix. Each CDR3 protein is one row after TCRdb ran MiXCR on the 5' RACE reads. Of 800,000 to 1,000,000 distinct CDR3 sequences in the sample, 40% to 60% were seen once. Sequenced input: blood. These TCRs come from a young man in good health.

Comments on this clonotype: Germline is not matched at one junction end, which may reflect a read error. This chain connects TRBV12-3 or TRBV12-4 to TRBJ1-6; possibly TRBD1 for D (6 bases). The CDR3 totals 16 residues. DNA of the CDR3: TGTGCCAGCAGTTTACAGGGGAGCTCCTATAAGTCACCCCTCCACTTT. It specifies CASSLQGSSYKSPLHF.

V is TRBV6-1 and J is TRBJ2-5, with 10 bases identical to TRBD1. This CDR3 is 14 amino acids long. Germline trimming cut 8 bases from V and 5 bases from J; bases unmatched to any gene: 8. Germline V gene sequence: CDR1 MNHNS, CDR2 SASEGT. In DNA form, the CDR3 reads TGTGCCAGCGAACCCGGGACAGGGGCCGAGACCCAGTACTTC. It yields the protein CASEPGTGAETQYF.

This clonotype was observed a few times. The V call is TRBV11-2, the J call TRBJ1-2; D call uncertain. Deletions cut 1 base from V and 7 bases from J, with 13 bases between. The CDR3 runs to 14 residues. Germline values: CDR1 SGHAT, CDR2 FQNNGV. The CDR3 nucleotides are TGTGCCAGCAGCTTAGGGCGGAGGGTGGGTGGCTACACCTTC. Translated: CASSLGRRVGGYTF.

The chain combines TRBV7-9 with TRBJ2-2; D remains ambiguous. The V and J ends lost 0 bases and 6 bases respectively, with 11 bases between them. Germline loops: CDR1 SEHNR, CDR2 FQNEAQ (reference sequence). The CDR3 is made up of 15 amino acids. The CDR3 nucleotides are TGTGCCAGCAGCTTAGCCAGGATAGTCGCCGGGGAGCTGTTTTTT. This encodes CASSLARIVAGELFF.

This clonotype appeared many times. The gene calls are TRBV28 and TRBJ2-3; D remains ambiguous. Germline CDR1 and CDR2: MDHEN and SYDVKM. V was shortened by 8 bases and J by 2 bases, with 5 bases between the two germline ends. The CDR3 sequence is 11 residues long. CDR3 sequence (DNA): TGTGCCAGCGGCTACACAGATACGCAGTATTTT. As protein: CASGYTDTQYF.

The V gene is TRBV7-2, the J gene TRBJ1-5, with 7 positions matching TRBD1. Germline V gene sequence: CDR1 SGHTA, CDR2 FQGNSA. V lost 4 bases, J lost 6 bases, and 18 bases stayed unmatched. This CDR3 is built from 18 residues. CDR3 in amino acids: CASSSGRGQHVVGQPQHF. The CDR3 region has the DNA TGTGCCAGCAGCTCGGGGCGGGGACAGCACGTAGTAGGTCAGCCCCAGCATTTT. The full variable domain, completed using reference TRBV7-2 and TRBJ1-5, is GAGVSQSPSNKVTEKGKDVELRCDPISGHTALYWYRQSLGQGLEFLIYFQGNSAPDKSGLPSDRFSAERTGGSVSTLTIQRTQQEDSAVYLCASSSGRGQHVVGQPQHFGDGTRLSIL.

The V gene is TRBV29-1, the J gene TRBJ2-1; no reliable D call. Per germline, CDR1 SQVTM and CDR2 ANQGSEA. Trimming shortened V by 5 bases and J by 6 bases, and 5 bases separated the two germline ends. This CDR3 is built from 10 residues. CDR3 amino acids: CSVNFNEQFF. Written as DNA, the CDR3 is TGCAGCGTTAATTTCAATGAGCAGTTCTTC.